This T cell receptor (beta chain) emerged from a study of regulatory T cells in long-lasting Graves disease. Study at large: Antithyroid drugs had been taken under 3 months by newly diagnosed Graves' patients.

Investigators prepared the TCR beta libraries by applying iRepertoire HTBI primers and Arm-PCR of CDR3 regions. TCRdb re-called the multiplex PCR reads through MiXCR, storing one row per CDR3 protein. The data contain 450,000 to 500,000 distinct CDR3 sequences, 15% to 20% of them seen just once; the ten biggest clones take up 12%. Sample time point: newly diagnosed GD, antithyroid drugs for less than 3 months. Extracted PBMC RNA gave rise to the TCR library. Losses at the gene ends were 2 bases for V and 5 bases for J; bases not matched to a gene: 13. Germline values: CDR1 MNHEY, CDR2 SVGEGT. This CDR3 comprises 17 residues. The sample was also reused in another study, on T cells in Graves' hyperthyroidism and ophthalmopathy.

This receptor was identified in a man in his forties or fifties with Graves disease. The V call is TRBV6-2 or TRBV6-3, the J call TRBJ2-5, with 8 bases aligning to TRBD2. The specimen comprised peripheral blood mononuclear cells (PBMCs), sampled at new diagnosis, from a patient treated with antithyroid drugs. CDR3 in amino acids: CASSYLRRAGDVETQYF. CDR3 bases: TGTGCCAGCAGTTACCTTCGGAGAGCGGGGGATGTTGAGACCCAGTACTTC.